This paragraph covers one T cell receptor (beta chain) sequence. Its antigen is unidentified. Sequencing was performed with immunoSEQ multiplex PCR; in TCRdb, only in-frame clones are kept and a portion is missing. Seen here are 85,000 to 90,000 clones, about nine tenths observed once, and the top ten hold around 0.1%. The data are from a study of graft-versus-host responses after intestinal transplantation. Germline CDR1 is MGHRA and CDR2 is YSYEKL. The CDR3 totals 17 residues. Losses at the gene ends were 0 bases for V and 7 bases for J; bases not matched to a gene: 10. The source material was unstimulated CD4+ T cells sorted from spleen or lymph node cells, sampled before intestinal transplant. This TCR derives from a human donor who received an intestinal transplant. The chain couples TRBV4-1 to TRBJ2-2; 8 nucleotides agree with TRBD1. The CDR3 region is CASSQEQDRVGGGELFF. The CDR3 region has the DNA TGCGCCAGCAGCCAAGAGCAGGACAGGGTAGGAGGCGGGGAGCTGTTTTTT.